Detailed here is one T cell receptor (beta chain). These data originate in a study of blood T cell repertoires in COVID-19. Study context: Material from acute and convalescent COVID-19 was sourced from the United States, Italy and Spain. T cells, B-cell-depleted T cells, or PBMCs supplied cDNA or gDNA.

Per the study methods: Reference gene primers were amplified, and this amplification served to estimate nucleated cell counts. The assay was immunoSEQ multiplex PCR, and TCRdb's table has in-frame clones only and misses some. The DNA was the basis for D and trimming; V, J and clone size are from that table. The sample yields approximately 70,000 clones, 88% seen once. CDR1 is SNHLY and CDR2 is FYNNEI in the germline V gene. V lost 2 bases, J lost 3 bases, and 12 bases stayed unmatched. The CDR3 spans 17 residues. The source is a human donor in a cohort sampled during active COVID-19. The J gene is TRBJ2-7, the V gene TRBV2, with 8 bases identical to TRBD2. Sequencing used peripheral blood. CDR3 sequence reads: CASSELGPAGAIYEQYF. CDR3 DNA: TGTGCCAGCAGTGAATTAGGGCCAGCGGGGGCCATCTACGAGCAGTACTTC.